This T cell receptor beta chain was sequenced in a study of T cells in Graves' hyperthyroidism and ophthalmopathy. Study-wide points: Before onset, by a median of approximately 5.9 months, the model predicted ophthalmopathy. Researchers found most expanded thyroid clonotypes above 0.001 in blood as well.

Germline lookup yields CDR1 GTSNPN and CDR2 SVGIG (reference sequence). CDR3 size: 11 residues. V lost 0 bases and J 6 bases, leaving 6 bases between the germline ends. Researchers amplified the TCR beta CDR3 regions from RNA transcripts. During a first-round RT-PCR of the TCR CDR3, the HTBI primer set was used. One entry per CDR3 protein results from TCRdb running MiXCR on the multiplex PCR reads. The sample shows hundreds of thousands of distinct CDR3 sequences, about 15% of them seen only once. Ophthalmopathy patients showed a Clinical Activity Score of at least 3, NOSPECS grade of at least 4 and duration under 3 months. This clonotype was counted ten times or more. What it binds is not known.

The genes are TRBV30 and TRBJ2-7; D not resolved. The TCR sequence derives from a man aged 18-30 years with Graves' ophthalmopathy. Sequences were obtained from blood. Here the CDR3 reads CAWSVGSEQYF. For the CDR3, the DNA is TGTGCCTGGAGTGTTGGATCCGAGCAGTACTTC. The complete variable domain, with remaining parts taken from reference TRBV30 and TRBJ2-7, reads SQTIHQWPATLVQPVGSPLSLECTVEGTSNPNLYWYRQAAGRGLQLLFYSVGIGQISSEVPQNLSASRPQDRQFILSSKKLLLSDSGFYLCAWSVGSEQYFGPGTRLTVT.